This TCR beta chain stems from a study of CD8 T cells in ankylosing spondylitis. In its sample, this clonotype was seen many times. The germline V and J ends were trimmed by 6 bases and 9 bases, with 15 bases remaining between them. The CDR3 extends over 13 amino acids. Making the TCR beta libraries involved quantitative 5'-RACE with molecular barcodes. TCRdb re-called the 5' RACE reads through MiXCR, storing one row per CDR3 protein. The sample lists 200,000 or so distinct CDR3 sequences; over 10% were seen once. V gene TRBV12-3 or TRBV12-4 combines with J gene TRBJ2-1; unclear D gene. This TCR was sampled from a female donor with ankylosing spondylitis or in good health (not recorded which). The sequenced material came from blood, either unsorted or a sorted T cell fraction (not recorded which). This CDR3 is CASSPPKASEQFF. DNA for the CDR3: TGTGCCAGCAGCCCACCTAAGGCGAGTGAGCAGTTCTTC.